The T cell receptor (beta chain) described here comes from a study of neoadjuvant anti-PD-1 for oral cavity cancer. TCRdb keeps only in-frame clones here, not all; method: immunoSEQ multiplex PCR. This table has approximately 7,200 clones, 40% to 55% appearing once. Germline V gene data show CDR1 as LNHNV and CDR2 as YYDKDF (reference sequence). The germline V and J ends were trimmed by 6 bases and 5 bases, with 13 bases remaining between them. This CDR3 contains 14 residues. This clone was seen more than once but under ten times. The chain uses TRBV15 and TRBJ2-2, with D tentatively TRBD2 (6 bases). The TCR was taken from a person aged 35-80 years with oral cavity squamous cell carcinoma. Specimen: tumor tissue, collected before nivolumab (anti-PD-1) treatment. The CDR3 loop reads CATSRRDGTGELFF. In nucleotides, the CDR3 is TGTGCCACCAGTCGGCGGGATGGGACCGGGGAGCTGTTTTTT.